This TCR beta chain was captured by sequencing in a study of shared clonotypes between healthy human individuals. With respect to this clone: The antigen is unknown.

The input for sorted-subset replicate PCRs was around 210 ng DNA, 25,000 to 35,000 T cell genomes. Repertoires were generated with immunoSEQ multiplex PCR, while TCRdb's copy carries only in-frame clones and drops some. The sample lists more than 500,000 clones, roughly 95% occurring once. The CDR3 loop spans 14 amino acids. Deletions cut 8 bases from V and 10 bases from J, with 18 bases between. The germline gives CDR1 SGHAT, CDR2 FQNNGV. General study findings and limits: Donors were few, which limited the genetic and exposure-history diversity represented. A handful of donors showed sharing of around 5% of naive CD4 clonotypes. Depth was large, yet rarefaction showed that sorted-subset sequencing was incomplete.

Material: naive CD4+ T cells sorted from blood. The subset was: CD45RA+ positively selected. The chain recombines TRBV11-2 with TRBJ1-6, with TRBD1 as a possible D gene (6 bases). This TCR was recovered from a woman in her 30s in good health. CDR3 DNA sequence: TGTGCCAGCCAGTTTACTACAGGGAACTCACCCCTCCACTTT. Translated, it gives CASQFTTGNSPLHF.